Below, 11 T cell receptor beta chains from the same sample are listed, as sequenced in a study of cytomegalovirus exposure and HLA in healthy donors (dated by TCRdb to about 2017). Library prep was done by the immunoSEQ multiplex PCR assay. The multiplex PCR relied on a mix of 60 forward primers for TCR Vbeta segments and 13 reverse primers for TCR Jbeta segments. The immuneACCESS repertoire file appears here via TCRdb, limited to in-frame rearrangements. These files lack a portion of the clones; in checked studies, under half of the deficit traces to unresolved V genes, and the cause of the others is not known. Counted in this sample were 150,000 to 200,000 clones; around four fifths of them appeared once. 9.7% of the sample rests with the top ten. Sequenced: PBMCs. The receptors here all came from a man aged 18 to 35 in good health and CMV-seropositive.

This chain joins TRBV28 and TRBJ2-7; maybe TRBD2 (6 bases). This CDR3 region has 15 residues. CDR1 MDHEN and CDR2 SYDVKM come from the germline V gene. Trimming took 3 bases from V and 3 from J, leaving 15 bases between them. The CDR3 region is CASSLASGVHYEQYF. DNA of the CDR3: TGTGCCAGCAGTTTGGCCTCGGGGGTTCACTACGAGCAGTACTTC.

The chain links TRBV10-2 to TRBJ2-1, with 8 bases fitting TRBD2. J lost 0 bases, V lost 4 bases, and 11 bases had no gene match. The CDR3 extends over 18 amino acids. Germline V gene data show CDR1 as WSHSY and CDR2 as SAAADI. The CDR3 coding sequence is TGCGCCAGCAGTGGGACCGTGACTAGCGCAAGCTCCTACAATGAGCAGTTCTTC. Translation gives CASSGTVTSASSYNEQFF.

The chain uses TRBV12-5 and TRBJ2-7; D is possibly TRBD1 (6 bases). This CDR3 has 16 residues. Germline V gene data show CDR1 as LGHNT and CDR2 as FRNRAP. With 4 bases removed from V and 6 bases from J, the gap between germline ends came to 22 bases. CDR3 residues: CASGSKQGFDGGEQYF. As DNA, the CDR3 is TGTGCTAGTGGTTCGAAACAGGGTTTCGATGGTGGCGAGCAGTACTTC.

The rearrangement links TRBV2 to TRBJ2-7, with a tentative D call TRBD1 (6 bases). Trimming pared 3 bases from V and 3 bases from J, leaving 12 bases between. This CDR3 has 14 residues. Per germline, CDR1 SNHLY and CDR2 FYNNEI. CDR3 bases: TGTGCCAGCAGTGATACCGGGACAAACTACGAGCAGTACTTC. This encodes CASSDTGTNYEQYF.

The V call is TRBV18, the J call TRBJ2-2; D is undetermined. The V gene lost 2 bases and the J gene lost 1 base, with 11 bases spanning the gap. This CDR3 contains 16 residues. Germline V gene data show CDR1 as KGHSH and CDR2 as LQKENI. CDR3 residues: CASSPSAERNTGELFF. Here the CDR3 DNA reads TGTGCCAGCTCACCATCGGCGGAAAGGAACACCGGGGAGCTGTTTTTT.

This chain links TRBV6-5 with TRBJ1-5; weak D call: TRBD1 (5 bases). The V end was cut by 5 bases, the J end by 2 bases, with 13 bases between. The V gene's germline CDR1 is MNHEY and CDR2 SVGAGI. CDR3 length: 15 residues. This chain's CDR3 is CASSPPGLGNQPQHF. The CDR3 coding sequence is TGTGCCAGCAGTCCCCCGGGACTCGGCAATCAGCCCCAGCATTTT.

V is TRBV5-6 and J is TRBJ2-1, with TRBD1 identical over 9 bases. CDR3 size: 17 residues. The V and J ends lost 4 bases and 3 bases, in that order; junction bases with no gene match: 11. Germline CDR1 and CDR2: SGHDT and YYEEEE. CDR3 in DNA: TGTGCCAGCAGCCGGGCTCCGGGACAGGGATACTACAATGAGCAGTTCTTC. Protein sequence: CASSRAPGQGYYNEQFF.

V and J are TRBV7-2 and TRBJ2-2; 9 nucleotides line up with TRBD1. Per the germline V gene, CDR1 is SGHTA and CDR2 is FQGNSA. J lost 0 bases, V lost 5 bases, and 1 base had no gene match. The CDR3 is 15 residues long. CDR3 region: CASSHRGPNTGELFF. For the CDR3, the DNA is TGTGCCAGCAGCCACAGGGGGCCGAACACCGGGGAGCTGTTTTTT.

This sequence joins TRBV9 and TRBJ1-1; D unclear. Trimming removed 5 bases from V and 7 bases from J, with 9 bases in between. The CDR3 covers 11 residues. The germline V gene has CDR1 SGDLS and CDR2 YYNGEE. CDR3 coding DNA: TGTGCCAGCAGTAGTGGGAGTGAAGCTTTCTTT. Translating it yields CASSSGSEAFF.

The J gene is TRBJ2-2, the V gene TRBV2; 7 bases align to TRBD1. V dropped 2 bases and J dropped 7; count of bases not matched to a gene: 4. Germline V gene lookup returns CDR1 SNHLY and CDR2 FYNNEI. This CDR3 region has 14 residues. The CDR3 sequence: CASSETAGGGELFF. The CDR3 DNA is TGTGCCAGCAGTGAAACGGCAGGGGGCGGGGAGCTGTTTTTT.

V is TRBV13 and J is TRBJ1-3; 7 positions match TRBD1. The CDR3 covers 15 residues. V was pared by 0 bases and J by 1 base, with 0 bases of the junction left unmatched. The germline V gene has CDR1 PRHDT and CDR2 FYEKMQ (reference sequence). CDR3 protein: CASSLGTGSGNTIYF. Written as DNA, the CDR3 is TGTGCCAGCAGCTTAGGGACAGGGTCTGGAAACACCATATATTTT.